A selection of T cell receptor beta chains follows, all from one sample in a study of blood T cells in healthy people across ages. In TCRdb, the 5' RACE reads were re-called with MiXCR into one record per CDR3 protein. The repertoire holds around 1,900,000 distinct CDR3 sequences, with 39% as singletons. The specimen sequenced was blood. These receptors were collected from a human donor in good health. Each CDR3 is given with its conserved first and last residue. The D gene is left open where the match is weak. Where a row states a size, it is once, few, many or the class of an expanded clone; other rows omit it.

cdr3_length	clone_size	d_call	v_call	j_call	cdr3_aa	cdr3_nt
15	.	.	TRBV4-3	TRBJ2-3	CASSQISGGEDTQYF	TGCGCCAGCAGCCAAATATCTGGGGGTGAAGATACGCAGTATTTT
12	few	.	TRBV20-1	TRBJ2-1	CSASGPVNEQFF	TGCAGTGCTAGTGGGCCGGTCAATGAGCAGTTCTTC
14	many	.	TRBV12-3/TRBV12-4	TRBJ2-5	CASSFLGGLKTQYF	TGTGCCAGCAGTTTTCTGGGGGGCTTGAAGACCCAGTACTTC
15	.	TRBD2	TRBV7-2	TRBJ2-1	CASSLLAGGPLEQFF	TGTGCCAGCAGCTTACTAGCGGGGGGCCCTTTAGAGCAGTTCTTC
15	once	TRBD1	TRBV6-6	TRBJ1-5	CASSYGTGGGQPQHF	TGTGCCAGCAGTTACGGGACAGGGGGCGGGCAGCCCCAGCATTTT
13	few	.	TRBV20-1	TRBJ2-3	CSATGHGADTQYF	TGCAGTGCTACAGGCCACGGCGCAGATACGCAGTATTTT
13	few	.	TRBV20-1	TRBJ2-7	CSARGIDSYEQYF	TGCAGTGCTAGAGGAATCGACAGTTACGAGCAGTACTTC
14	.	.	TRBV29-1	TRBJ2-3	CSVGTDATADTQYF	TGCAGCGTTGGAACGGACGCAACAGCAGATACGCAGTATTTT
17	few	.	TRBV3-1	TRBJ1-5	CASSQEYGTGHNQPQHF	TGTGCCAGCAGCCAAGAATACGGTACAGGCCACAATCAGCCCCAGCATTTT
15	many	TRBD2	TRBV7-2	TRBJ2-7	CASSLGLAGGQKQYF	TGTGCCAGCAGCTTAGGACTAGCGGGGGGGCAAAAGCAGTACTTC
15	.	TRBD2	TRBV12-3/TRBV12-4	TRBJ2-1	CASNLAGGPVGEQFF	TGTGCCAGCAACCTAGCGGGGGGGCCTGTTGGTGAGCAGTTCTTC
18	few	TRBD2	TRBV4-3	TRBJ2-3	CASSPLHGGAISTDTQYF	TGCGCCAGCAGCCCACTTCACGGGGGGGCTATAAGCACAGATACGCAGTATTTT
15	.	.	TRBV6-2/TRBV6-3	TRBJ1-2	CASSYLAVGADGYTF	TGTGCCAGCAGTTACCTGGCAGTGGGCGCAGATGGCTACACCTTC
14	.	TRBD1	TRBV7-2	TRBJ1-2	CASSPRGQVYGYTF	TGTGCCAGCAGCCCTAGAGGACAGGTCTATGGCTACACCTTC
14	once	.	TRBV10-2	TRBJ2-5	CASSDGGDWETQYF	TGCGCCAGCAGTGACGGGGGAGACTGGGAGACCCAGTACTTC
15	.	TRBD2	TRBV5-1	TRBJ2-4	CASSLRGGPKNIQYF	TGCGCCAGCAGCTTGAGGGGAGGGCCGAAAAACATTCAGTACTTC
13	.	TRBD1	TRBV5-1	TRBJ2-5	CASRGQPQETQYF	TGCGCCAGCCGGGGACAGCCGCAAGAGACCCAGTACTTC
14	.	.	TRBV12-3/TRBV12-4	TRBJ2-3	CASSLGGPTDAQYF	TGTGCCAGCAGTTTGGGGGGGCCAACAGATGCGCAGTATTTT
15	few	.	TRBV5-1	TRBJ1-2	CASSTGQTKNYGYTF	TGCGCCAGCAGCACCGGACAGACTAAAAACTATGGCTACACCTTC
14	.	TRBD2	TRBV20-1	TRBJ2-7	CSARSLAGVYEQYF	TGCAGTGCTAGATCACTAGCGGGGGTCTACGAGCAGTACTTC
15	.	.	TRBV3-1	TRBJ2-5	CASTPETEGGETQYF	TGTGCCAGCACCCCGGAGACAGAGGGGGGCGAGACCCAGTACTTC
13	few	.	TRBV4-1	TRBJ2-1	CASSQAMYDEQFF	TGCGCCAGCAGCCAAGCTATGTATGATGAGCAGTTCTTC
17	.	.	TRBV11-2	TRBJ2-6	CASSLQPAGSGANVLTF	TGTGCCAGCAGCTTGCAGCCGGCAGGCTCTGGGGCCAACGTCCTGACTTTC
15	.	.	TRBV2	TRBJ2-3	CASSQLSPHTDTQYF	TGTGCCAGCAGCCAACTGAGTCCCCATACAGATACGCAGTATTTT
14	.	.	TRBV28	TRBJ2-1	CASSLWLSYNEQFF	TGTGCCAGCAGTTTATGGCTCTCCTACAATGAGCAGTTCTTC
13	.	.	TRBV18	TRBJ1-1	CASSSGAHTEAFF	TGTGCCAGCTCGTCGGGGGCGCACACTGAAGCTTTCTTT
16	.	.	TRBV7-2	TRBJ2-7	CAGSSKGGVSFYEQYF	TGTGCCGGCAGCTCTAAGGGGGGCGTTAGCTTCTACGAGCAGTACTTC
14	.	.	TRBV18	TRBJ1-5	CASSPRKDGQPQHF	TGTGCCAGCTCACCAAGGAAGGACGGTCAGCCCCAGCATTTT
13	many	.	TRBV20-1	TRBJ2-7	CSARDLWALEQYF	TGCAGTGCTAGAGATCTCTGGGCCCTCGAGCAGTACTTC
13	.	TRBD1	TRBV12-3/TRBV12-4	TRBJ1-1	CASSFPGTGRAFF	TGTGCCAGCAGTTTCCCCGGGACAGGGAGAGCTTTCTTT
14	.	.	TRBV20-1	TRBJ2-7	CSARSQVGAYEQYF	TGCAGTGCTAGATCCCAAGTCGGCGCCTACGAGCAGTACTTC
16	once	.	TRBV13	TRBJ2-1	CASSSTNGGPYNEQFF	TGTGCCAGCAGCTCGACTAACGGGGGGCCCTACAATGAGCAGTTCTTC
15	.	.	TRBV3-1	TRBJ2-1	CASSRENRVFEEQFF	TGTGCCAGCAGCCGCGAAAATAGAGTATTTGAGGAGCAGTTCTTC
17	.	TRBD1	TRBV4-3	TRBJ2-1	CASSEGQGPEIYNEQFF	TGCGCCAGCAGCGAAGGACAGGGCCCAGAGATTTACAATGAGCAGTTCTTC
18	.	.	TRBV5-5	TRBJ1-2	CASSQDRWTFLTDYGYTF	TGTGCCAGCAGCCAAGATCGATGGACCTTCCTCACCGACTATGGCTACACCTTC
13	few	.	TRBV7-3	TRBJ2-1	CASSLSTANEQFF	TGTGCCAGCAGCTTAAGTACAGCCAATGAGCAGTTCTTC
17	many	TRBD2	TRBV5-4	TRBJ2-3	CASSLEASGGSGDTQYF	TGTGCCAGCAGCTTAGAGGCTAGCGGGGGGTCGGGAGATACGCAGTATTTT
15	.	.	TRBV7-3	TRBJ2-3	CASSPKLGRADTQYF	TGTGCCAGCAGCCCCAAGTTGGGGCGCGCAGATACGCAGTATTTT
16	few	TRBD2	TRBV20-1	TRBJ2-1	CSATASGGETYNEQFF	TGCAGTGCTACCGCTAGCGGGGGGGAGACCTACAATGAGCAGTTCTTC
14	few	.	TRBV6-5	TRBJ2-7	CASRKPDGAYEQYF	TGTGCCAGCAGGAAGCCGGACGGAGCCTACGAGCAGTACTTC
16	.	TRBD1	TRBV7-6	TRBJ1-2	CASSLNPGQGIEGYTF	TGTGCCAGCAGCTTAAACCCAGGACAGGGAATAGAAGGCTACACCTTC
15	.	TRBD2	TRBV15	TRBJ2-5	CATGRVRSGGETQYF	TGTGCCACCGGCAGAGTTAGGAGCGGGGGGGAGACCCAGTACTTC
14	.	TRBD1	TRBV28	TRBJ1-2	CASSFERQGDGYTF	TGTGCCAGCAGTTTTGAACGACAGGGGGATGGCTACACCTTC
17	few	TRBD2	TRBV7-9	TRBJ2-1	CASRSSRTSGMYNEQFF	TGTGCCAGCAGATCCAGTAGGACTAGCGGTATGTACAATGAGCAGTTCTTC
15	.	TRBD2	TRBV6-5	TRBJ2-1	CASSGGSPIYNEQFF	TGTGCCAGCAGCGGGGGGTCACCGATATACAATGAGCAGTTCTTC
15	many	.	TRBV6-2/TRBV6-3	TRBJ2-4	CASSYSKRRETGLYF	TGTGCCAGCAGTTACTCGAAGCGACGGGAGACAGGGTTGTACTTC
16	few	TRBD1	TRBV24-1	TRBJ2-1	CATSDLIRQGDNEQFF	TGTGCCACCAGTGATTTGATAAGACAGGGAGACAATGAGCAGTTCTTC
16	few	.	TRBV20-1	TRBJ2-6	CSARDSGLSGANVLTF	TGCAGTGCTAGAGATTCGGGGCTATCTGGGGCCAACGTCCTGACTTTC
15	.	TRBD2	TRBV2	TRBJ2-1	CASRDPAGAADEQFF	TGTGCCAGCAGGGACCCAGCGGGGGCAGCAGATGAGCAGTTCTTC
16	.	.	TRBV7-8	TRBJ2-1	CASSPPTTGPSNEQFF	TGTGCCAGCAGCCCTCCGACCACCGGGCCCTCCAATGAGCAGTTCTTC
14	.	TRBD2	TRBV7-3	TRBJ2-7	CASSLAGESGEQYF	TGTGCCAGCAGCTTGGCGGGGGAAAGTGGCGAGCAGTACTTC
12	.	TRBD1	TRBV29-1	TRBJ2-5	CSGHRQGKTQYF	TGCAGCGGTCACAGACAGGGAAAGACCCAGTACTTC
12	.	.	TRBV29-1	TRBJ1-2	CSVAGLSYGYTF	TGCAGCGTCGCGGGACTGAGCTATGGCTACACCTTC
13	few	.	TRBV29-1	TRBJ2-3	CSVEAAGTDTQYF	TGCAGCGTTGAGGCGGCCGGCACAGATACGCAGTATTTT
11	few	.	TRBV6-2/TRBV6-3	TRBJ2-3	CASSYRVAQYF	TGTGCCAGCAGTTACAGGGTTGCGCAGTATTTT
12	.	.	TRBV9	TRBJ2-7	CAGSTLWGEQYF	TGTGCCGGCAGCACACTATGGGGCGAGCAGTACTTC
13	.	.	TRBV12-3/TRBV12-4	TRBJ1-6	CASSGTVNSPLHF	TGTGCCAGCAGCGGGACGGTGAATTCACCCCTCCACTTT
12	.	.	TRBV20-1	TRBJ1-5	CSVSRSNQPQHF	TGCAGTGTCTCGAGAAGCAATCAGCCCCAGCATTTT
15	.	TRBD1	TRBV5-4	TRBJ1-5	CASSCDRELGQPQHF	TGTGCCAGCAGTTGCGACAGGGAGTTGGGTCAGCCCCAGCATTTT
14	.	.	TRBV6-6	TRBJ1-4	CASSLRNLDEKLFF	TGTGCCAGCAGTCTCCGGAACCTTGATGAAAAACTGTTTTTT